This T cell receptor beta chain came from a study of T cell responses to AZD1222 COVID-19 vaccine. The assay was immunoSEQ multiplex PCR, and TCRdb's table has in-frame clones only and misses some. Of approximately 110,000 clones listed, roughly 84% are singletons. V gave up 6 bases and J gave up 2 bases; unmatched junction bases: 12. Germline CDR1 MDHEN, CDR2 SYDVKM. There are 16 residues in the CDR3. Overall study results and limits: Regions left unmutated in variants are reportedly the target of nearly half of spike-specific TCRs. Repertoire sampling was restricted to post-peak T cell response timepoints. Only a handful of people who got AZD1222 tested seropositive at baseline.

As to this clone: Its antigen is as yet unknown.

Sequencing used peripheral blood, obtained on day 0 of AZD1222 vaccination. The TCR sequence derives from an adult in good health. This chain connects TRBV28 to TRBJ2-7; TRBD1 aligns across 8 bases. CDR3 DNA sequence: TGTGCCAGCAGGGGGGCGGGGACAGGCTCTGCCTACGAGCAGTACTTC. As protein: CASRGAGTGSAYEQYF.